Given below is one TCR beta chain in context. Some clones are missing from TCRdb's copy, which holds only in-frame ones; the method was immunoSEQ multiplex PCR. The sample has about 130,000 clones, about 74% seen once; the top ten hold roughly 5.5%. The sample comes from a study of blood T cell repertoires in COVID-19. The CDR3 consists of 16 residues. Germline CDR1 and CDR2: LNHDA and SQIVND (reference sequence). With V trimmed by 3 bases and J by 5 bases, 10 bases remained unmatched. The chain carries TRBV19 and TRBJ1-2; 9 nucleotides agree with TRBD1. The sample consisted of peripheral blood. This receptor was identified in a man aged 55 to 70 with acute or convalescent COVID-19. DNA of the CDR3: TGTGCCAGTAGTATGGCCGCGGGACAGGGCATGTATGGCTACACCTTC. Protein product: CASSMAAGQGMYGYTF.